The clone carrying this TCR beta chain has only a few counts. The data are from a study of blood T cell repertoires in COVID-19. V lost 1 base to trimming and J lost 5 bases, with 7 bases between them. CDR3 length: 13 amino acids. The germline gives CDR1 SGHTS, CDR2 YDEGEE. Original processing methods: For nucleated cells, counts were estimated from reference gene primer amplification. Only in-frame clones appear in the TCRdb table, and some are missing; sequencing was by immunoSEQ multiplex PCR. The D gene and trimming were derived from the DNA, and the V and J assignments and clone size from that table. The data show 250,000 to 300,000 clones, with around four fifths seen just once and approximately 5.4% held by the top ten.

The specimen was peripheral blood. The rearrangement uses TRBV5-8 and TRBJ1-5; D uncertain. This TCR came from an elderly man with acute or convalescent COVID-19. In DNA, the CDR3 is TGTGCCAGCAGCTTGTTGTCCGATCAGCCCCAGCATTTT. It encodes CASSLLSDQPQHF.